Below are 14 T cell receptor beta chains sequenced from a single sample in a study of blood T cell repertoires in COVID-19. Using immunoSEQ multiplex PCR, the repertoire was profiled, and TCRdb retains in-frame clones only, with some absent. The sample records under 300,000 clones, around 82% being singletons. Source material: peripheral blood. The receptors were sampled from a woman of 80 years or more with active or convalescent COVID-19.

The chain is built from TRBV1 and TRBJ1-6. TRBV1 counts as a pseudogene. The CDR3 has 17 residues. For the CDR3, the DNA is TGCACCAGCAGCCCCGCGCGGGCGCTTGTGAAAAATTCACCCCTCCACTTT. Its protein is CTSSPARALVKNSPLHF.

J is TRBJ2-7 and V is TRBV5-5; the match to TRBD1 covers 7 bases. CDR1 is SGHKS, CDR2 YYEKEE, per germline (reference sequence). The length of the CDR3 is 15 residues. The V and J ends lost 4 bases and 0 bases, in that order; junction bases with no gene match: 7. CDR3 sequence: CASSAGTVASYEQYF. The CDR3 coding sequence is TGTGCCAGCAGCGCCGGGACAGTGGCCTCCTACGAGCAGTACTTC.

The chain employs TRBV12-3 or TRBV12-4 and TRBJ1-6, with D perhaps matching TRBD1 (5 bases). There are 13 residues in the CDR3. Trimming removed 6 bases at V and 10 bases at J, with 13 bases between. The CDR3 is CASSLDRVSPLHF. CDR3 in DNA: TGTGCCAGCAGCCTCGACAGAGTCTCACCCCTCCACTTT.

The chain joins TRBV19 to TRBJ1-2, with D possibly being TRBD1 (6 bases). Per the germline V gene, CDR1 is LNHDA and CDR2 is SQIVND (reference sequence). V was trimmed by 8 bases and J by 3 bases, leaving 13 bases between them. CDR3 size: 13 residues. This CDR3 is CASSPPGDYGYTF. The CDR3 DNA sequence: TGTGCCAGTTCCCCGCCAGGGGACTATGGCTACACCTTC.

The V call is TRBV19, the J call TRBJ1-5, with TRBD1 identical over 12 bases. Germline values: CDR1 LNHDA, CDR2 SQIVND (reference sequence). This CDR3 region has 15 residues. Trimming at V came to 7 bases and at J to 6 bases, leaving 7 bases not matched to a gene. The CDR3 DNA reads as TGTGCCAGTACCCGGGACAGGGGGCCAAGTCAGCCCCAGCATTTT. The encoded protein is CASTRDRGPSQPQHF.

Comments on this clone: The sample contains more than one DNA sequence encoding this CDR3. The chain has TRBV18 and TRBJ1-1, with 9 bases aligning to TRBD1. Germline CDR1 and CDR2: KGHSH and LQKENI. With 6 bases clipped from V and 1 base from J, the junction kept 3 bases outside the gene matches. CDR3 length: 14 amino acids. For the CDR3, the DNA is TGTGCCAGCTCGCCGGGACAGGGGAACACTGAAGCTTTCTTT. This sequence encodes CASSPGQGNTEAFF.

There are a few counts of this clone. The rearrangement uses TRBV18 and TRBJ1-1, with D tentatively TRBD1 (5 bases). The CDR3 spans 13 residues. With 5 bases removed from V and 1 base from J, the gap between germline ends came to 8 bases. Germline loops: CDR1 KGHSH, CDR2 LQKENI. The CDR3 spells CASSYQGNTEAFF. The CDR3 DNA follows: TGTGCCAGCTCATACCAGGGGAACACTGAAGCTTTCTTT. The whole variable domain, remainder taken from reference TRBV18 and TRBJ1-1, is NAGVMQNPRHLVRRRGQEARLRCSPMKGHSHVYWYRQLPEEGLKFMVYLQKENIIDESGMPKERFSAEFPKEGPSILRIQQVVRGDSAAYFCASSYQGNTEAFFGQGTRLTVV.

The chain links TRBV18 to TRBJ2-3; tentatively, D is TRBD2 (5 bases). Germline V gives CDR1 KGHSH, CDR2 LQKENI. With 2 bases removed from V and 0 bases from J, the gap between germline ends came to 12 bases. The CDR3 spans 16 residues. The DNA for the CDR3 is TGTGCCAGCTCACCAATCGGGATAACTAGCACAGATACGCAGTATTTT. It codes for CASSPIGITSTDTQYF.

The V and J genes are TRBV11-2 and TRBJ2-5; 10 nucleotides agree with TRBD1. CDR1 is SGHAT and CDR2 is FQNNGV in the germline V gene. The junction had 8 bases not matched to a gene; V was cut back by 5 bases and J by 2 bases. There are 16 residues in the CDR3. CDR3 loop: CASSLTGTGVQETQYF. The CDR3 nucleotides read TGTGCCAGCAGCCTCACCGGGACAGGGGTACAAGAGACCCAGTACTTC.

This clone has just one count. J is TRBJ1-6 and V is TRBV3-1 (or the pseudogene TRBV3-2); D is perhaps TRBD1 (5 bases). V was cut by 5 bases and J by 9 bases, with 17 bases left in between. The CDR3 spans 15 residues. Germline V gene sequence: CDR1 LGHDT, CDR2 YNNKEL (reference sequence). CDR3 coding DNA: TGTGCCAGCAGCGGGATACAGGAAGTAGCTTCACCCCTCCACTTT. Its protein product is CASSGIQEVASPLHF.

The J gene is TRBJ1-1, the V gene TRBV19; D gene uncertain. This CDR3 comprises 14 residues. Germline CDR1 LNHDA, CDR2 SQIVND (reference sequence). Trimming took off 8 bases at V and 11 bases at J, with 24 bases between the two ends. DNA for the CDR3: TGTGCCAGTGTCACGTATCGGGGTGAGGTGCGGGCTTTCTTT. It specifies CASVTYRGEVRAFF.

This chain joins TRBV30 and TRBJ2-3; 7 bases are a match to TRBD2. J lost 2 bases, V lost 0 bases, and 2 bases had no gene match. This CDR3 is built from 14 residues. The germline V gene has CDR1 GTSNPN and CDR2 SVGIG (reference sequence). CDR3 residues: CAWSVRGVTDTQYF. For the CDR3, the DNA is TGTGCCTGGAGTGTACGGGGGGTCACAGATACGCAGTATTTT.

The CDR3 sequence is CATSTGVSDEQFF. In nucleotides, the CDR3 is TGTGCCACCAGTACGGGAGTGAGCGATGAGCAGTTCTTC. V and J are TRBV24-1 and TRBJ2-1; maybe TRBD2 (6 bases). V lost 6 bases and J 8 bases, leaving 13 bases between the germline ends. The CDR3 loop spans 13 amino acids. From germline, CDR1 is KGHDR and CDR2 SFDVKD.

V gene TRBV2 combines with J gene TRBJ2-7, with D possibly being TRBD1 (5 bases). V lost 8 bases and J 5 bases, leaving 22 bases between the germline ends. Germline V gene sequence: CDR1 SNHLY, CDR2 FYNNEI. This CDR3 contains 15 residues. CDR3 protein: CASDEVLQGADEQYF. CDR3 DNA sequence: TGTGCCAGCGATGAGGTCCTCCAGGGTGCGGACGAGCAGTACTTC. Combining the CDR3 with reference TRBV2 and TRBJ2-7 gives the whole variable domain EPEVTQTPSHQVTQMGQEVILRCVPISNHLYFYWYRQILGQKVEFLVSFYNNEISEKSEIFDDQFSVERPDGSNFTLKIRSTKLEDSAMYFCASDEVLQGADEQYFGPGTRLTVT.